The rows below give T cell receptor beta chains drawn from one sample of a study of blood T cell repertoires in COVID-19. Measured with immunoSEQ multiplex PCR; TCRdb has only the in-frame clones, and not every one. The sample yields about 23,000 clones, 85% to 95% seen once. The sequencing input was peripheral blood. These receptors originate from a woman aged 45-60 years with active COVID-19. The CDR3 runs from the conserved cysteine through the conserved F or W. The order of the fields is CDR3 protein, CDR3 DNA, D gene, V gene, clone size, J gene. D genes are given only for firm matches. Clone size is shown for a subset of rows, as once, few, many or a class of expanded clone.

CDR3aa: CASRQWRQADGYTF
CDR3nt: TGTGCCAGCAGACAATGGAGACAGGCGGATGGCTACACCTTC
d_gene: -
v_gene: TRBV3-1/TRBV3-2
abundance: -
j_gene: TRBJ1-2

CDR3aa: CASSWTGSGELFF
CDR3nt: TGTGCCAGCAGCTGGACAGGGTCCGGGGAGCTGTTTTTT
d_gene: TRBD1
v_gene: TRBV7-3
abundance: -
j_gene: TRBJ2-2

CDR3aa: CASSLDGDRTYEQYF
CDR3nt: TGTGCCAGCAGCTTAGATGGGGACAGGACCTACGAGCAGTACTTC
d_gene: TRBD1
v_gene: TRBV11-2
abundance: few
j_gene: TRBJ2-7

CDR3aa: CASTLRTDPSYTF
CDR3nt: TGTGCCAGCACCCTTCGGACAGACCCGAGCTACACCTTC
d_gene: -
v_gene: TRBV7-9
abundance: -
j_gene: TRBJ1-2

CDR3aa: CASQRAGDYEQYF
CDR3nt: TGCGCCAGTCAGAGAGCGGGGGACTACGAGCAGTACTTC
d_gene: TRBD2
v_gene: TRBV10-1
abundance: -
j_gene: TRBJ2-7

CDR3aa: CASSPTGRCGYTF
CDR3nt: TGTGCCAGCAGTCCGACAGGTAGGTGTGGCTACACCTTC
d_gene: -
v_gene: TRBV6-5
abundance: -
j_gene: TRBJ1-2

CDR3aa: CASSRSSGANVLTF
CDR3nt: TGTGCCAGCAGTCGGAGCTCTGGGGCCAACGTCCTGACTTTC
d_gene: -
v_gene: TRBV6-5
abundance: once
j_gene: TRBJ2-6

CDR3aa: CASSQTGGRQPQHF
CDR3nt: TGTGCCAGCAGCCAGACAGGGGGCAGGCAGCCCCAGCATTTT
d_gene: TRBD1
v_gene: TRBV6-5
abundance: -
j_gene: TRBJ1-5

CDR3aa: CASSYRKGQGGTEAFF
CDR3nt: TGTGCCAGCAGTTACAGAAAAGGACAGGGGGGCACTGAAGCTTTCTTT
d_gene: TRBD1
v_gene: TRBV6-5
abundance: -
j_gene: TRBJ1-1

CDR3aa: CASSLTESPYGYTF
CDR3nt: TGTGCCAGCAGCTTAACAGAATCCCCCTATGGCTACACCTTC
d_gene: -
v_gene: TRBV7-9
abundance: -
j_gene: TRBJ1-2

CDR3aa: CASSFRRPGDYNSPLHF
CDR3nt: TGTGCCAGCAGTTTCCGCCGTCCGGGGGACTATAATTCACCCCTCCACTTT
d_gene: -
v_gene: TRBV27
abundance: -
j_gene: TRBJ1-6

CDR3aa: CASSFGFYEQYF
CDR3nt: TGTGCCAGCAGTTTCGGGTTTTACGAGCAGTACTTC
d_gene: -
v_gene: TRBV12-3/TRBV12-4
abundance: once
j_gene: TRBJ2-7

CDR3aa: CASSVGGLTGELFF
CDR3nt: TGTGCCAGCAGCGTAGGGGGACTCACCGGGGAGCTGTTTTTT
d_gene: -
v_gene: TRBV9
abundance: -
j_gene: TRBJ2-2

CDR3aa: CASSEASGGARETQYF
CDR3nt: TGTGCCAGCAGTGAAGCCAGCGGGGGGGCCCGGGAGACCCAGTACTTC
d_gene: TRBD2
v_gene: TRBV6-1
abundance: once
j_gene: TRBJ2-5

CDR3aa: CASSSYRGSANQPQHF
CDR3nt: TGTGCCAGCAGTTCCTACAGGGGGTCGGCCAATCAGCCCCAGCATTTT
d_gene: TRBD1
v_gene: TRBV28
abundance: -
j_gene: TRBJ1-5

CDR3aa: CASSIEWDRGRETQYF
CDR3nt: TGTGCCAGTAGTATAGAGTGGGACAGGGGGCGGGAGACCCAGTACTTC
d_gene: TRBD1
v_gene: TRBV19
abundance: -
j_gene: TRBJ2-5

CDR3aa: CASSSPPDRAYEQYF
CDR3nt: TGTGCCAGCAGTTCCCCGCCCGACAGGGCCTACGAGCAGTACTTC
d_gene: TRBD1
v_gene: TRBV28
abundance: -
j_gene: TRBJ2-7

CDR3aa: CASSFRQGTLNTGELFF
CDR3nt: TGTGCCAGCAGTTTTCGTCAGGGAACCCTGAACACCGGGGAGCTGTTTTTT
d_gene: -
v_gene: TRBV27
abundance: -
j_gene: TRBJ2-2

CDR3aa: CASSLNPDRYNEQFF
CDR3nt: TGTGCCAGCAGCTTAAACCCCGACAGGTACAATGAGCAGTTCTTC
d_gene: -
v_gene: TRBV7-3
abundance: -
j_gene: TRBJ2-1

CDR3aa: CASRTSGNPSEQYF
CDR3nt: TGTGCCAGCAGAACCAGCGGGAATCCGTCCGAGCAGTACTTC
d_gene: TRBD2
v_gene: TRBV2
abundance: -
j_gene: TRBJ2-7

CDR3aa: CASMPGQDYGYTF
CDR3nt: TGTGCCAGCATGCCGGGACAGGACTATGGCTACACCTTC
d_gene: TRBD1
v_gene: TRBV6-5
abundance: -
j_gene: TRBJ1-2

CDR3aa: CASRKGQVGTGELFF
CDR3nt: TGTGCCAGCAGGAAGGGACAGGTGGGCACCGGGGAGCTGTTTTTT
d_gene: TRBD1
v_gene: TRBV5-6
abundance: -
j_gene: TRBJ2-2

CDR3aa: CASSLYIRGYTGELFF
CDR3nt: TGTGCCAGCAGCCTATATATCAGGGGATACACCGGGGAGCTGTTTTTT
d_gene: -
v_gene: TRBV9
abundance: -
j_gene: TRBJ2-2

CDR3aa: CASRSGTFQETQYF
CDR3nt: TGTGCCAGCAGGTCAGGGACTTTCCAAGAGACCCAGTACTTC
d_gene: -
v_gene: TRBV7-9
abundance: -
j_gene: TRBJ2-5

CDR3aa: CASSADSWGSPLHF
CDR3nt: TGTGCCAGCAGCGCGGACAGTTGGGGTTCACCCCTCCACTTT
d_gene: -
v_gene: TRBV9
abundance: -
j_gene: TRBJ1-6

CDR3aa: CASSSKRGQETQYF
CDR3nt: TGTGCCAGCAGCTCGAAGCGGGGACAAGAGACCCAGTACTTC
d_gene: TRBD2
v_gene: TRBV5-6
abundance: -
j_gene: TRBJ2-5

CDR3aa: CASSWQGGQPQHF
CDR3nt: TGTGCCAGCAGCTGGCAGGGGGGACAGCCCCAGCATTTT
d_gene: TRBD1
v_gene: TRBV7-8
abundance: -
j_gene: TRBJ1-5

CDR3aa: CATTPGALSPLHF
CDR3nt: TGTGCCACCACCCCAGGGGCCCTTTCACCCCTCCACTTT
d_gene: -
v_gene: TRBV2
abundance: -
j_gene: TRBJ1-6

CDR3aa: CAISEFRVLENTEAFF
CDR3nt: TGTGCCATCAGTGAGTTTCGGGTTCTGGAGAACACTGAAGCTTTCTTT
d_gene: -
v_gene: TRBV10-3
abundance: -
j_gene: TRBJ1-1

CDR3aa: CASSSRGLGTEAFF
CDR3nt: TGTGCCAGCAGTTCCCGGGGTTTGGGCACTGAAGCTTTCTTT
d_gene: -
v_gene: TRBV6-5
abundance: large
j_gene: TRBJ1-1

CDR3aa: CASSPQGQMVRAEAFF
CDR3nt: TGTGCCAGCTCACCACAGGGACAGATGGTAAGGGCTGAAGCTTTCTTT
d_gene: TRBD1
v_gene: TRBV18
abundance: -
j_gene: TRBJ1-1

CDR3aa: CASSPNSRESYEQYF
CDR3nt: TGTGCCAGCTCACCGAATAGCCGAGAATCCTACGAGCAGTACTTC
d_gene: -
v_gene: TRBV18
abundance: -
j_gene: TRBJ2-7

CDR3aa: CASSDGGTDTQYF
CDR3nt: TGTGCCAGCAGTGATGGAGGCACAGATACGCAGTATTTT
d_gene: -
v_gene: TRBV2
abundance: -
j_gene: TRBJ2-3

CDR3aa: CASSVSSNTGELFF
CDR3nt: TGCGCCAGCAGTGTCTCGTCGAACACCGGGGAGCTGTTTTTT
d_gene: -
v_gene: TRBV10-1
abundance: -
j_gene: TRBJ2-2

CDR3aa: CASDRGPGTEAFF
CDR3nt: TGTGCCAGCGACAGGGGGCCAGGCACTGAAGCTTTCTTT
d_gene: TRBD1
v_gene: TRBV3-1/TRBV3-2
abundance: -
j_gene: TRBJ1-1

CDR3aa: CASSTDRVNSPLHF
CDR3nt: TGTGCCAGTAGTACAGACAGGGTAAATTCACCCCTCCACTTT
d_gene: TRBD1
v_gene: TRBV19
abundance: -
j_gene: TRBJ1-6